This TCR beta chain was obtained from a study of blood T cells in healthy people across ages. This clonotype was counted a few times. Antigen unknown. It was with a sample-barcoded 5' primer and a J-beta primer mix that a second PCR of about 6 to 12 cycles was run. TCRdb re-called the 5' RACE reads with MiXCR, one entry per CDR3 protein. The table shows approximately 1,100,000 distinct CDR3 sequences, with around 43% occurring only once. The study's findings and limits: Per-million-T-cell TCR beta diversity fell roughly linearly with age.

This CDR3 is built from 14 residues. CDR1 SNHLY and CDR2 FYNNEI come from the germline V gene. Between the trimmed V and J ends, which lost 1 base and 0 bases, there was a span of 6 bases. Input material: blood. The V and J genes are TRBV2 and TRBJ1-2; D not certain. This clonotype was sampled from a woman aged 55-69 years in good health. Here the CDR3 reads CASSEGSSNYGYTF. DNA of the CDR3: TGTGCCAGCAGTGAAGGGTCCTCTAACTATGGCTACACCTTC.